What follows are 5 T cell receptor beta chains derived from one specimen sequenced in a study of cytomegalovirus exposure and HLA in healthy donors. Amplification used 60 Vbeta primers and 13 Jbeta primers. Sequenced by immunoSEQ multiplex PCR; TCRdb stores in-frame clones only, minus some. The table has roughly 97,000 clones, 78% seen once. The specimen sequenced was PBMCs. The source of these receptors is a woman aged 40-49 years in good health and CMV-seronegative.

The chain combines TRBV7-3 with TRBJ2-2, with 7 bases matching TRBD2. CDR1 is SGHTA, CDR2 FQGTGA, per germline. V shed 6 bases, J shed 2 bases, and the junction held 9 bases outside the gene matches. The CDR3 sequence is 16 residues long. The CDR3: CASRLAGTINTGELFF. In nucleotides, the CDR3 is TGTGCCAGCAGACTCGCCGGGACTATCAACACCGGGGAGCTGTTTTTT.

The gene calls are TRBV15 and TRBJ2-1; D uncertain. The CDR3 sequence is 12 residues long. V was clipped by 3 bases and J by 10 bases, with 10 bases between them. Germline CDR1 reads LNHNV; CDR2 reads YYDKDF (reference sequence). CDR3 in DNA: TGTGCCACCAGCAGGTATGGCCTCGAGCAGTTCTTC. Its translation is CATSRYGLEQFF.

The rearrangement joins TRBV28 to TRBJ2-3, with TRBD1 matching over 9 bases. V gave up 0 bases and J gave up 1 base; unmatched junction bases: 8. The V gene's germline CDR1 is MDHEN and CDR2 SYDVKM. The CDR3 has 18 amino acids. CDR3 amino acids: CASSLCARDRACTDTQYF. In DNA, the CDR3 is TGTGCCAGCAGTTTATGCGCCCGGGACAGGGCCTGCACAGATACGCAGTATTTT.

About this clone: The DNA is omitted, as the CDR3 cannot be located on it reliably, and the CDR3 follows TCRdb's listing. V is TRBV28 and J is TRBJ2-5; the D call in the table, TRBD2, was not verified against the DNA. CDR1 and CDR2 (germline): MDHEN, SYDVKM. Both ends counted, the CDR3 spans 15 residues. CDR3 residues: CASSTSGGPQETQYF.

The gene calls are TRBV13 and TRBJ2-3, with D unresolved. The CDR3 sequence is 14 residues long. The V gene lost 1 base and the J gene lost 6 bases, with 11 bases spanning the gap. Germline CDR1 and CDR2: PRHDT and FYEKMQ (reference sequence). CDR3 amino acids: CASSLESRADTQYF. The CDR3 DNA follows: TGTGCCAGCAGCTTAGAGTCTAGAGCGGATACGCAGTATTTT.